This TCR beta chain was found in a study of post-analysis software for immune sequencing data. Whole-study results and caveats: Five TRBV segments, TRBV5-6, TRBV5-1 and TRBV20-1 among them, were found more frequent in patients than controls. Normalized Chao1 diversity was significantly lower in multiple sclerosis patients than in controls.

cDNA libraries of TCR beta carried unique molecular identifiers. One entry per CDR3 protein, called by TCRdb with MiXCR from the PCR reads. The sample lists roughly 650,000 distinct CDR3 sequences, 59% seen once, with 11% in the top ten. CDR3 length: 18 residues. CDR1 is SGDLS, CDR2 YYNGEE, per germline. V shed 4 bases and J 1 base; nucleotides not matched to a gene: 11. Remarks on this clonotype: The antigen remains undetermined.

This rearrangement joins TRBV9 to TRBJ2-1; 10 bases are shared with TRBD2. The receptor's source is a girl aged 2-10 years with multiple sclerosis. Sequencing used blood. The CDR3 nucleotides are TGTGCCAGCAGCCCCACCCTAGCGGGAGTTCAGTCCTACAATGAGCAGTTCTTC. Its translation is CASSPTLAGVQSYNEQFF.